This TCR beta chain was obtained from a study of blood T cell repertoires in COVID-19. Background on the study: Sources were T cells, B-cell-depleted T cells, or PBMCs; the material itself was cDNA or gDNA.

Authors' data handling: How many nucleated cells were present was estimated from reference gene primer amplification. The assay was immunoSEQ multiplex PCR, and TCRdb's table has in-frame clones only and misses some. V and J calls and clone size come straight from that table; D and trimming were deduced from the DNA. The table has 400,000 to 450,000 clones, approximately 90% seen once; the top ten hold roughly 0.76%. One Seattle source followed patients from active infection through their disease course. CDR1 LGHNT and CDR2 FRNRAP come from the germline V gene. The CDR3 is 22 amino acids. V trimming: 0 bases; J trimming: 3 bases; junction bases outside the gene matches: 25.

This TCR was sampled from a man younger than 35 with COVID-19, enrolled during active disease. Source material: peripheral blood. The rearrangement joins TRBV12-5 to TRBJ2-7, with 8 bases that match TRBD1. CDR3 coding DNA: TGTGCTAGTGGTTTGGTAGCTTTCCCGTCTTTTTCCAACAGGGGGTGTATCTACGAGCAGTACTTC. It yields the protein CASGLVAFPSFSNRGCIYEQYF.